This T cell receptor (beta chain) was recorded in a study of shared clonotypes between healthy human individuals. Germline CDR1 reads SGHDT; CDR2 reads YYEEEE. The CDR3 has 16 residues. Trimming pared 0 bases from V and 1 base from J, leaving 8 bases between. Profiling relied on immunoSEQ multiplex PCR, and the TCRdb table lists in-frame clones only, not all of them. The sample consists of under 600,000 clones, approximately 97% of them appearing once. The chain joins TRBV5-6 to TRBJ2-6, with D unresolved. The source is a young woman in good health. Sequenced: naive CD4+ T cells sorted from blood. Noted subset: CD45RA+ positively selected. The CDR3 DNA sequence: TGTGCCAGCAGCTTGGTCGGGCGGTCTGGGGCCAACGTCCTGACTTTC. Translation: CASSLVGRSGANVLTF.